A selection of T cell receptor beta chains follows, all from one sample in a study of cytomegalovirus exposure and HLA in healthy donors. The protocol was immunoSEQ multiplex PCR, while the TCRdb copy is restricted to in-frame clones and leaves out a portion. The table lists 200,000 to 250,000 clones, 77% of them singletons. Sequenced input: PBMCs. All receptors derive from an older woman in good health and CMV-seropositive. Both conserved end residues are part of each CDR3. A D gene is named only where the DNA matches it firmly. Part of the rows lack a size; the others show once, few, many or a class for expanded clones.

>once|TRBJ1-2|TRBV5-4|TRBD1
TGTGCCAGCAGCTTGTCCACAGGGGTCGGCTACACCTTC
CASSLSTGVGYTF
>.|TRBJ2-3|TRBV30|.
TGTGCCTGGACCCCCTGGACACGGAGCACAGATACGCAGTATTTT
CAWTPWTRSTDTQYF
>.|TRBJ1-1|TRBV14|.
TGTGCCAGCAGCTCGGGACATGAAGCTTTCTTT
CASSSGHEAFF
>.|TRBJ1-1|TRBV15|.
TGTGCCACCAGCAGAGAGTGGACAGCGAACACTGAAGCTTTCTTT
CATSREWTANTEAFF
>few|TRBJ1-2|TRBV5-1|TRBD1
TGCGCCAGCAGCCTGACAGGGGACTATGGCTACACCTTC
CASSLTGDYGYTF
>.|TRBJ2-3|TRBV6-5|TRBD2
TGTGCCAGCAAGAAGCGGGGGGTAGATACGCAGTATTTT
CASKKRGVDTQYF
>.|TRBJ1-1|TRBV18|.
TGTGCCAGCTCACCTTTCCGGGATATGAACACTGAAGCTTTCTTT
CASSPFRDMNTEAFF
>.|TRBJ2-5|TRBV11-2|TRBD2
TGTGCCAGCAGCTTCGGACTAGCGGGGGCGAGGGAGACCCAGTACTTC
CASSFGLAGARETQYF
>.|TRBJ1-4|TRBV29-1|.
TGCAGCGTTGGGCAGTATGATGAAAAACTGTTTTTT
CSVGQYDEKLFF
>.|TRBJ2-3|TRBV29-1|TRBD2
TGCAGCGTTGAGGGCGGGAGCGGGGGGTACACAGATACGCAGTATTTT
CSVEGGSGGYTDTQYF
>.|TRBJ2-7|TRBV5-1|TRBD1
TGCGCCAGCAGCGGGAAGTCCGGGACAGGGGCCGAGCAGTACTTC
CASSGKSGTGAEQYF
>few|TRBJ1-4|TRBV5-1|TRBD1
TGCGCCAGCAGCGCAGACGGGACAGGGTATGAAAAACTGTTTTTT
CASSADGTGYEKLFF
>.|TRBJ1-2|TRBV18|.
TGTGCCAGCTCACCAGGCCAGGGAACCTATGGCTACACCTTC
CASSPGQGTYGYTF
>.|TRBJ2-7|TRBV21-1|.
TGTGCCAGCGCCAGGGGCCAGGGGATCGGCTCCTACGAGCAGTACTTC
CASARGQGIGSYEQYF
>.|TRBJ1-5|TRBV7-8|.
TGTGCCAGCAGGTCCCCAGGGGCAAATCAGCCCCAGCATTTT
CASRSPGANQPQHF
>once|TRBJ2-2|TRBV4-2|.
TGTGCCAGCAGCCGGGGAGGAGGGGGGGGCAATACCGGGGAGCTGTTTTTT
CASSRGGGGGNTGELFF
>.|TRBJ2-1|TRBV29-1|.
TGCAGCATTGTAAGTGGGACAATTGAGCAGTTCTTC
CSIVSGTIEQFF
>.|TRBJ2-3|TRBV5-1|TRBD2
TGCGCCAGCAGCCGGGCGGGGGGGCTGACAGATACGCAGTATTTT
CASSRAGGLTDTQYF
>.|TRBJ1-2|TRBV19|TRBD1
TGTGCCAGTAGTTTACACCGGGACAGGGTTTTCGAATATGGCTACACCTTC
CASSLHRDRVFEYGYTF
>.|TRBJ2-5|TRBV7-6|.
TGTGCCAGCAGCTTACAGGTGGGAGAGACCCAGTACTTC
CASSLQVGETQYF
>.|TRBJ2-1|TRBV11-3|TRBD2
TGTGCCAGCAGCTTAGGGGCTAGCGGATCCTACAATGAGCAGTTCTTC
CASSLGASGSYNEQFF
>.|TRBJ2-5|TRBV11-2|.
TGTGCCAGCAGCTTTCCAGGGGTAGAGACCCAGTACTTC
CASSFPGVETQYF
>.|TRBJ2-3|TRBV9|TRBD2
TGTGCCAGCAGCTCTAGCGGGCTAGCGGGGTCAGATACGCAGTATTTT
CASSSSGLAGSDTQYF
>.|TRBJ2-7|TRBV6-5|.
TGTGCCAGCAGTTACGCGGGGGCCCCCTACGAGCAGTACTTC
CASSYAGAPYEQYF
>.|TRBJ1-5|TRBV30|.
TGTGCCTGGACGGAGACGTTTAGCAATCAGCCCCAGCATTTT
CAWTETFSNQPQHF
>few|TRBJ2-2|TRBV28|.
TGTGCCAGCAGTTTAGTACAGGGCATCACCGGGGAGCTGTTTTTT
CASSLVQGITGELFF
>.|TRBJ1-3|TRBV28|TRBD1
TGTGCCAGCAGGCCAAGGACAGGGCGGAAGTCTGGAAACACCATATATTTT
CASRPRTGRKSGNTIYF
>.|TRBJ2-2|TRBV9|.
TGTGCCAGCAGCGTAGGCGGAACGAACACCGGGGAGCTGTTTTTT
CASSVGGTNTGELFF
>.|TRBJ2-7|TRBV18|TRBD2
TGTGCCAGCTCACCGCGGACTAGCGGGGACTACATGGAGCAGTACTTC
CASSPRTSGDYMEQYF
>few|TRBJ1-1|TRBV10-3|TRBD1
TGTGCCATCACCCGGACAGGAGGGAACACTGAAGCTTTCTTT
CAITRTGGNTEAFF
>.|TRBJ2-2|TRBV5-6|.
TGTGCCAGCAGCTATGACACCCGGGGCACCGGGGAGCTGTTTTTT
CASSYDTRGTGELFF
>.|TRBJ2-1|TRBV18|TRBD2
TGTGCCAGCTCCCAAAACCGGGACTACTACAATGAGCAGTTCTTC
CASSQNRDYYNEQFF
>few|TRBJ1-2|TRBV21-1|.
TGTGCCAGCACCTACTACACCTTC
CASTYYTF
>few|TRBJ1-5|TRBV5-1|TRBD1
TGCGCCAGCAGGAAAACCGGGACAGGGGATCAGCCCCAGCATTTT
CASRKTGTGDQPQHF
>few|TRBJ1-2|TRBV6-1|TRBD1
TGTGCCAGCAGTGAAGAAGTCGCAGGGGGTTATGGCTACACCTTC
CASSEEVAGGYGYTF
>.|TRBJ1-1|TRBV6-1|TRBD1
TGTGCCAGCAGTGGTCGACAGGGTTGGGGCACTGAAGCTTTCTTT
CASSGRQGWGTEAFF
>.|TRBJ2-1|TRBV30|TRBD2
TGTGCCGCCGCCCTTTGGACTAGCGGGAGTGATGAGCAGTTCTTC
CAAALWTSGSDEQFF
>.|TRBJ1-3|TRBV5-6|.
TGTGCCAGCAGCTTGTCTAGCGGCTACTCTGGAAACACCATATATTTT
CASSLSSGYSGNTIYF
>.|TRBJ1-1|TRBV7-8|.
TGTGCCAGCAGCTCAATCAGGGGCCGGGGGGCTGAAGCTTTCTTT
CASSSIRGRGAEAFF
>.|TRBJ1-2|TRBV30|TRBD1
TGTGCCTGGAACCGGGACAGGGCTTCCTATGGCTACACCTTC
CAWNRDRASYGYTF
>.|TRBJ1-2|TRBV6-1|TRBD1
TGTGCCAGCAGTGATACAGGGGGCTGGTTTTATGGCTACACCTTC
CASSDTGGWFYGYTF
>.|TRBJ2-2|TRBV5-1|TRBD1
TGCGCCAGCAGCGCACAGACAGGGATGAACACCGGGGAGCTGTTTTTT
CASSAQTGMNTGELFF
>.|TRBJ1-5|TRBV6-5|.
TGTGCCACAGCAATTACGGGGAACAATCAGCCCCAGCATTTT
CATAITGNNQPQHF